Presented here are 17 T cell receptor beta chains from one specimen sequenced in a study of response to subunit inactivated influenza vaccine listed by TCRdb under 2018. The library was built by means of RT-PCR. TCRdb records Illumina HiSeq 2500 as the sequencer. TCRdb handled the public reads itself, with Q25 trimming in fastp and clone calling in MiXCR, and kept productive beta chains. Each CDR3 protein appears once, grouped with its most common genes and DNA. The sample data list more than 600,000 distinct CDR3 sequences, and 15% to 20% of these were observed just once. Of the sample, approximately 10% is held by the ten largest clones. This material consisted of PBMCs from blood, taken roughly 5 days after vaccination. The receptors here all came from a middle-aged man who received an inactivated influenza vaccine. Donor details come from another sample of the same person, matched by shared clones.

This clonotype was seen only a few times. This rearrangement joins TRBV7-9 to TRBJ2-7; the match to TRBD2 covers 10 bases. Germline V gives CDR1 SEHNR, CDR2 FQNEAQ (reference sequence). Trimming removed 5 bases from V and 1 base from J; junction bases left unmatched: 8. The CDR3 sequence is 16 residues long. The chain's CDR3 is CASSLSLAGPSYEQYF. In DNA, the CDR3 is TGTGCCAGCAGCCTATCACTAGCGGGGCCGTCCTACGAGCAGTACTTC.

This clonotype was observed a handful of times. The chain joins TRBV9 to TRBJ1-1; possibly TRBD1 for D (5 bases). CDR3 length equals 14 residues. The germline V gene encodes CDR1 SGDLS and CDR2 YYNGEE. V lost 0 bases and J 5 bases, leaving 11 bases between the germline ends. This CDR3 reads CASSVVGVGTEAFF. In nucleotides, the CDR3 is TGTGCCAGCAGCGTAGTGGGGGTTGGGACTGAAGCTTTCTTT. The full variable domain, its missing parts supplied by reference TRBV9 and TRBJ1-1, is DSGVTQTPKHLITATGQRVTLRCSPRSGDLSVYWYQQSLDQGLQFLIQYYNGEERAKGNILERFSAQQFPDLHSELNLSSLELGDSALYFCASSVVGVGTEAFFGQGTRLTVV.

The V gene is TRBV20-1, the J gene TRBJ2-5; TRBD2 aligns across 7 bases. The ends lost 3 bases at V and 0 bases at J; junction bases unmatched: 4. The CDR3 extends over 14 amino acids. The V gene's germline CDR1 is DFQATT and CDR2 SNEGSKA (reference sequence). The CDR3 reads CSASKAGNQETQYF. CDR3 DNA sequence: TGCAGTGCTAGCAAAGCGGGAAACCAAGAGACCCAGTACTTC.

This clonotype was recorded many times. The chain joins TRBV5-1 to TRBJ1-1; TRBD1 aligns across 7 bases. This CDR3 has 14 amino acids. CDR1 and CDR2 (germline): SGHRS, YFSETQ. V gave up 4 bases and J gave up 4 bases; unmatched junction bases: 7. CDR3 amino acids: CASSRQGRSTEAFF. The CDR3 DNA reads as TGCGCCAGCAGCCGACAGGGAAGGAGCACTGAAGCTTTCTTT.

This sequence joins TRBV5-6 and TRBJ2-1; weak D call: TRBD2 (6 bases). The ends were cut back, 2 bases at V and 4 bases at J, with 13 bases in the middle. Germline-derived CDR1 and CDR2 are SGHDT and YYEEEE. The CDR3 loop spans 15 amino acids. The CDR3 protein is CASSFRGRVYNEQFF. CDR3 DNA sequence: TGTGCCAGCAGCTTCCGGGGGAGAGTTTACAATGAGCAGTTCTTC.

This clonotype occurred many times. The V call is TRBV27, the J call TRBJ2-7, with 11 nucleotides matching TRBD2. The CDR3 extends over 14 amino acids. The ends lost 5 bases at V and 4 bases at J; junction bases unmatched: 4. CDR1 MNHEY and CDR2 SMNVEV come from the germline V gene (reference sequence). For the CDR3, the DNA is TGTGCCAGCAGTGTACTAGCGGGAGATTACGAGCAGTACTTC. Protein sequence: CASSVLAGDYEQYF.

The CDR3 loop is CASRTGGTLGLEQYF. The CDR3 DNA sequence: TGTGCCAGCAGGACGGGAGGGACTTTGGGTCTCGAGCAGTACTTC. The rearrangement joins TRBV6-1 to TRBJ2-7; 8 bases match TRBD2. V was pared by 6 bases and J by 6 bases, with 13 bases of the junction left unmatched. The CDR3 contains 15 residues. Germline CDR1 and CDR2: MNHNS and SASEGT.

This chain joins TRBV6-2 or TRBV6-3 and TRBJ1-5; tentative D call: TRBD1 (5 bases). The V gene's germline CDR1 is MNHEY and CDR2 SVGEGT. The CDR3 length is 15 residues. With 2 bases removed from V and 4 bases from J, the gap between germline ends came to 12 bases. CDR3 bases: TGTGCCAGCAGTTACACCGGGGCGCGGAATCAGCCCCAGCATTTT. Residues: CASSYTGARNQPQHF.

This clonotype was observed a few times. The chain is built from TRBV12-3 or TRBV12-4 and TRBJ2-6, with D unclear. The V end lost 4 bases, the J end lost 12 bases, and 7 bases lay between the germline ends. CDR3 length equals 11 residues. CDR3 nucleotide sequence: TGTGCCAGCAGTTCACCTCCCGTCCTGACTTTC. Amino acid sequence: CASSSPPVLTF.

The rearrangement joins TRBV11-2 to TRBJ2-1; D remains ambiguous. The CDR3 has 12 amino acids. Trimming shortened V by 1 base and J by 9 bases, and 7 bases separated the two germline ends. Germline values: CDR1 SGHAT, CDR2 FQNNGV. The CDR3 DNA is TGTGCCAGCAGCTTAGTTGGTACTGAGCAGTTCTTC. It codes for CASSLVGTEQFF.

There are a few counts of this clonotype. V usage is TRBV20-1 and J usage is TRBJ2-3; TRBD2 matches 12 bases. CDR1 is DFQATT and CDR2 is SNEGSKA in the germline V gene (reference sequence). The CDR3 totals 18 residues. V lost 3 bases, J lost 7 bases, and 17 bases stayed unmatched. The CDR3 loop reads CSASSTRGASGRGHTQYF. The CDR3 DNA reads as TGCAGTGCTAGTAGTACTCGGGGAGCTAGCGGGAGGGGACATACGCAGTATTTT.

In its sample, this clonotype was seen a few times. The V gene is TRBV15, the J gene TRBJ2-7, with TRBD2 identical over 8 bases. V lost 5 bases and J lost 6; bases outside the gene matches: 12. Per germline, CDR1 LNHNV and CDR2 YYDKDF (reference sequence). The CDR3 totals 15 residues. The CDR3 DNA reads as TGTGCCACCAGCGATAGCGGGAACGCGGTGGTCGAGCAGTACTTC. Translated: CATSDSGNAVVEQYF.

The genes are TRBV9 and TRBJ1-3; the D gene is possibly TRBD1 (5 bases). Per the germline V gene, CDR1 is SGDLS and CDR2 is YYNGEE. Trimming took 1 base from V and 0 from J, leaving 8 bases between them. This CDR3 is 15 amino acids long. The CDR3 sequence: CASSVQGFSGNTIYF. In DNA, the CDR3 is TGTGCCAGCAGCGTACAGGGTTTCTCTGGAAACACCATATATTTT.

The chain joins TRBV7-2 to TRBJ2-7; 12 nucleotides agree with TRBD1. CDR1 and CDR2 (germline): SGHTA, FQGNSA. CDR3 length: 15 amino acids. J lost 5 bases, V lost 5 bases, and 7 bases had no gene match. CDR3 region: CASSPGTGGWNEQYF. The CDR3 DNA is TGTGCCAGCAGCCCCGGGACAGGGGGCTGGAACGAGCAGTACTTC. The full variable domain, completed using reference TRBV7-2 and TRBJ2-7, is GAGVSQSPSNKVTEKGKDVELRCDPISGHTALYWYRQSLGQGLEFLIYFQGNSAPDKSGLPSDRFSAERTGGSVSTLTIQRTQQEDSAVYLCASSPGTGGWNEQYFGPGTRLTVT.

CDR3 sequence (DNA): TGTGCCAGCTTAGCCCGGTTGGAGGGAGAAGCTTTCTTT. As protein: CASLARLEGEAFF. The chain couples TRBV6-2 or TRBV6-3 to TRBJ1-1; D is ambiguous. V was clipped by 8 bases and J by 8 bases, with 18 bases between them. The length of the CDR3 is 13 residues. Germline V CDR1 and CDR2: MNHEY, SVGEGT.

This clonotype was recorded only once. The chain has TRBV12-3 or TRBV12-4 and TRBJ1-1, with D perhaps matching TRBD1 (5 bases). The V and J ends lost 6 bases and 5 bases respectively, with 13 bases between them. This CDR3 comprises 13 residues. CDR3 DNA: TGTGCCAGCAGATCCCCAGGGTCGACTGAAGCTTTCTTT. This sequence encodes CASRSPGSTEAFF.

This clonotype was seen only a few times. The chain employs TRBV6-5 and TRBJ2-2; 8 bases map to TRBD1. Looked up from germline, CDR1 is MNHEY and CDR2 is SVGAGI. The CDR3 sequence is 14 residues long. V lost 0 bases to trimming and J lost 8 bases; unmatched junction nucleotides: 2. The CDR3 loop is CASSYSRGLGELFF. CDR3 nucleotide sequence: TGTGCCAGCAGTTACTCCAGGGGGCTTGGGGAGCTGTTTTTT.